The T cell receptor beta chain described here comes from a study of blood T cell repertoires in COVID-19. Overall study context: T cells, B-cell-depleted T cells, or PBMCs supplied cDNA or gDNA.

In the original analysis: Amplified reference gene primers provided the basis for estimating nucleated cell counts. Sequencing was performed with immunoSEQ multiplex PCR; in TCRdb, only in-frame clones are kept and a portion is missing. The D gene and trimming were derived from the DNA, and the V and J assignments and clone size from that table. The sample lists 200,000 to 250,000 clones; 70% to 90% were seen once. The germline V gene has CDR1 MNHEY and CDR2 SMNVEV (reference sequence). The germline V and J ends were trimmed by 3 bases and 9 bases, with 12 bases remaining between them. The CDR3 is 14 amino acids. Two negative PCRs, clearance, or symptom resolution characterized the recovered Cohort 3 donors.

The rearrangement links TRBV27 to TRBJ1-6; unclear D gene. This sequence originates from a man aged 35-49 years who had recovered from COVID-19. The sample was PBMCs or T cells enriched from blood (not recorded which). CDR3 region: CASSLPGLFSPLHF. The CDR3 nucleotides read TGTGCCAGCAGTTTGCCAGGCTTATTTTCACCCCTCCACTTT.